This TCR beta chain was observed in a study of OX40 agonist ivuxolimab in advanced cancers. Profiled with immunoSEQ multiplex PCR; TCRdb holds only in-frame clones, not every one. The table lists 49,000 or so clones, 70% to 85% of them singletons, with around 2.7% in the top ten. Germline V lookup: CDR1 SNHLY, CDR2 FYNNEI. The CDR3 loop spans 14 amino acids. V lost 0 bases and J 10 bases, leaving 13 bases between the germline ends. The source of this sequence is an adult with an advanced solid tumor such as melanoma, head and neck, liver or kidney cancer. The V gene is TRBV2, the J gene TRBJ2-1; D is undetermined. The source material was CD4+ or CD8+ T cells sorted from blood, sampled in a trial of the OX40 agonist ivuxolimab. CDR3 coding DNA: TGTGCCAGCAGTGAAGCGCGGCTCCTGACAGAGCAGTTCTTC. This gives the protein CASSEARLLTEQFF.